The clone carrying this T cell receptor (beta chain) was counted only a few times. What it recognizes is unknown. With the ViraFEST assay, the study expanded antigen-specific CD4+ T cells using viral peptide pools, then sequenced them. Isolating CD4+ T cells followed about 11 days of culture. The individual was infected with SARS-CoV-2 between March and December 2020, as confirmed by PCR. It was with about 10 IU/ml IL-2 and around 10 ug/ml peptides that under 2.5 million PBMC per well were cultured. Researchers swapped half the medium for IL-2 medium on both days 3 and 7. These data are taken from a study of vaccination effects on CD4 cells after COVID-19. Study conclusions and caveats: Both infection-induced and vaccine-induced clones contracted markedly at late post-vaccination timepoints. Few convalescent patients, and no early post-infection timepoints, were available to the study.

Germline loops: CDR1 SGHNT, CDR2 YYREEE (reference sequence). Trimming left V 4 bases short and J 1 base short, with 14 bases between. The length of the CDR3 is 16 residues. Assay used: immunoSEQ multiplex PCR; TCRdb lists only in-frame clones, some missing. The sample has around 23,000 clones; about 80% are singletons. The origin of this receptor is a human donor who had a prior SARS-CoV-2 infection. The V call is TRBV5-4, the J call TRBJ1-4, with D possibly being TRBD1 (6 bases). The material sequenced was CD4+ T cells from PBMCs cultured with a peptide pool, taken before COVID-19 vaccination. The CDR3 here is CASSKQSQGTNEKLFF. CDR3 DNA sequence: TGTGCCAGCAGCAAGCAATCACAGGGAACTAATGAAAAACTGTTTTTT.